The 16 T cell receptor beta chains below come from one sample, sequenced in a study of early T cells in non-severe SARS-CoV-2 infection. TCRdb ran MiXCR on the 5' RACE reads and lists one entry per CDR3 protein. The sample shows about 22,000 distinct CDR3 sequences, less than 5.5% of them seen only once. The sample taken for sequencing was whole blood. These TCRs come from an adult who was a healthcare worker with PCR-confirmed SARS-CoV-2 infection or an uninfected control (not recorded which).

The table lists this clonotype with many counts. V is TRBV7-9 and J is TRBJ2-1; 9 nucleotides line up with TRBD2. The CDR3 contains 15 residues. J gave up 6 bases and V 3 bases, and 6 bases lay outside the gene matches. Germline V gene lookup returns CDR1 SEHNR and CDR2 FQNEAQ (reference sequence). DNA of the CDR3: TGTGCCAGCAGCTTCTCGCTAGCGGGGAGCAATGAGCAGTTCTTC. Protein: CASSFSLAGSNEQFF.

This clonotype was seen repeatedly, ten times or more. The chain has TRBV5-1 and TRBJ2-5; the D is unclear. This CDR3 is built from 13 residues. Between the trimmed V and J ends, which lost 3 bases and 1 base, there was a span of 7 bases. The germline V gene encodes CDR1 SGHRS and CDR2 YFSETQ. Here the CDR3 DNA reads TGCGCCAGCAGCTGGAGACCCCAAGAGACCCAGTACTTC. This gives the protein CASSWRPQETQYF.

This clonotype was picked up many times. The chain links TRBV30 to TRBJ1-2; D unclear. Trimming pared 2 bases from V and 1 base from J, leaving 8 bases between. The CDR3 length is 13 residues. Germline-derived CDR1 and CDR2 are GTSNPN and SVGIG (reference sequence). This CDR3 reads CAWSRLLNYGYTF. The CDR3 nucleotides read TGTGCCTGGAGTCGCCTGCTTAACTATGGCTACACCTTC.

This clonotype occurred a few times. The V and J genes are TRBV7-2 and TRBJ2-7, with a tentative D call TRBD2 (6 bases). Germline CDR1 and CDR2: SGHTA and FQGNSA. Trimming shortened V by 7 bases and J by 2 bases, and 15 bases separated the two germline ends. The CDR3 covers 14 residues. The CDR3 sequence: CASTLVGGAYEQYF. For the CDR3, the DNA is TGTGCCAGCACCCTCGTCGGAGGGGCCTACGAGCAGTACTTC.

The table lists this clonotype with many counts. The V gene is TRBV7-3, the J gene TRBJ1-2; 8 nucleotides match TRBD1. Losses at the gene ends were 3 bases for V and 6 bases for J; bases not matched to a gene: 9. The CDR3 is made up of 15 amino acids. Germline V gives CDR1 SGHTA, CDR2 FQGTGA. CDR3 sequence reads: CASSFRPTGGDGYTF. The CDR3, as DNA: TGTGCCAGCAGCTTCCGGCCCACAGGGGGAGATGGCTACACCTTC.

The chain combines TRBV7-9 with TRBJ2-7; D is unclear. The CDR3 length is 11 residues. The germline V gene encodes CDR1 SEHNR and CDR2 FQNEAQ (reference sequence). V was cut by 4 bases and J by 4 bases, with 5 bases left in between. In DNA, the CDR3 is TGTGCCAGCAGCTGGGATTACGAGCAGTACTTC. As protein: CASSWDYEQYF.

The V call is TRBV6-4, the J call TRBJ2-2, with TRBD2 as a possible D gene (5 bases). CDR1 MRHNA and CDR2 SNTAGT come from the germline V gene. The ends were cut back, 2 bases at V and 7 bases at J, with 14 bases in the middle. The CDR3 has 15 residues. DNA of the CDR3: TGTGCCAGCAGTGACGGGAGAGAGAGGGACGGGGAGCTGTTTTTT. This codes for CASSDGRERDGELFF.

The table lists this clonotype with many counts. The chain is built from TRBV10-1 and TRBJ2-7; possible D gene TRBD1, 6 bases. The CDR3 covers 14 residues. The germline V and J ends were trimmed by 8 bases and 5 bases, with 19 bases remaining between them. Germline V CDR1 and CDR2: WNHNN, SYGVQD (reference sequence). CDR3 sequence reads: CASLTHRDYNEQYF. The CDR3 DNA reads TGCGCCAGCTTGACCCACAGGGATTATAACGAGCAGTACTTC.

In this sample, this clonotype turned up a few times. V usage is TRBV28 and J usage is TRBJ2-7, with D possibly being TRBD1 (6 bases). Germline V gene data show CDR1 as MDHEN and CDR2 as SYDVKM. CDR3 length equals 14 residues. V gave up 6 bases and J gave up 2 bases, with 14 bases separating them. Written as DNA, the CDR3 is TGTGCCAGCAGGCCTCAAGGACAGACCTACGAGCAGTACTTC. It specifies CASRPQGQTYEQYF.

The gene calls are TRBV5-1 and TRBJ2-1, with 9 bases aligning to TRBD2. Unmatched junction bases numbered 5, after V lost 1 base and J lost 6 bases. The CDR3 loop spans 15 amino acids. Germline CDR1 is SGHRS and CDR2 is YFSETQ. The CDR3 here is CASSLWRGGPNEQFF. In DNA form, the CDR3 reads TGCGCCAGCAGCTTGTGGCGGGGGGGACCCAATGAGCAGTTCTTC.

This clonotype showed up many times. The chain carries TRBV11-2 and TRBJ2-1; either TRBD1 or TRBD2 may fit D (7 bases each). V was trimmed by 0 bases and J by 5 bases, leaving 17 bases between them. The CDR3 contains 17 residues. Germline CDR1 and CDR2: SGHAT and FQNNGV. This CDR3 is CASSLEFGRGGHNEQFF. CDR3 coding DNA: TGTGCCAGCAGCTTAGAGTTCGGCAGGGGGGGACACAATGAGCAGTTCTTC.

This clonotype was found many times. The chain has TRBV4-1 and TRBJ2-7; D is possibly TRBD2 (6 bases). This CDR3 comprises 15 residues. Germline V gene data show CDR1 as MGHRA and CDR2 as YSYEKL. V was pared by 1 base and J by 3 bases, with 13 bases between. In DNA, the CDR3 is TGCGCCAGCAGCCAAGCGCGGGACTCCCTCTACGAGCAGTACTTC. This sequence encodes CASSQARDSLYEQYF.

Only a few counts were recorded for this clonotype. This sequence joins TRBV20-1 and TRBJ1-3; D may be TRBD1 (6 bases). This CDR3 has 12 amino acids. The V gene's germline CDR1 is DFQATT and CDR2 SNEGSKA (reference sequence). This chain's CDR3 is CSATGPGNTIYF. The CDR3 DNA is TGCAGCGCAACAGGGCCAGGAAACACCATATATTTT.

This clonotype has a count of ten or more. The gene calls are TRBV7-8 and TRBJ2-7; 8 nucleotides align to TRBD1. Germline loops: CDR1 SGHVS, CDR2 FQNEAQ. V was pared by 5 bases and J by 1 base, with 13 bases of the junction left unmatched. The CDR3 is 17 residues long. CDR3 bases: TGTGCCAGCAGCGGGCCGGGGACAGGAATCATTTCCTACGAGCAGTACTTC. It codes for CASSGPGTGIISYEQYF.

This clonotype is termed medium-sized. J is TRBJ2-7 and V is TRBV28; D is undetermined. The CDR3 extends over 12 amino acids. Trimming shortened V by 1 base and J by 2 bases, and 3 bases separated the two germline ends. Germline values: CDR1 MDHEN, CDR2 SYDVKM. Here the CDR3 DNA reads TGTGCCAGCAGTTTATCACCCTACGAGCAGTACTTC. This codes for CASSLSPYEQYF.

This CDR3 is CASSPRRYQGAPDTIYF. The CDR3, as DNA: TGTGCCAGCAGTCCGCGGCGCTACCAGGGGGCTCCGGACACCATATATTTT. V gene TRBV6-5 combines with J gene TRBJ1-3, with 8 bases matching TRBD1. The CDR3 runs to 17 residues. Looked up from germline, CDR1 is MNHEY and CDR2 is SVGAGI. With 5 bases clipped from V and 8 bases from J, the junction kept 17 bases outside the gene matches.